Many counts were recorded for the clone carrying this T cell receptor beta chain. Antigen: not known. Trimming removed 0 bases at V and 7 bases at J, with 17 bases between. The germline CDR1 and CDR2 sequences are SGDLS and YYNGEE. The CDR3 is 15 residues long. TCRdb ran MiXCR on the 5' RACE reads and lists one entry per CDR3 protein. This sample has a few hundred thousand distinct CDR3 sequences; roughly 8.4% occur once, and the top ten carry roughly 18%. This record comes from a study of T cells after yellow fever vaccination. General observations from the study: Reappearance after the booster was observed for most primary-vaccination clones (about 95% CD4, about 90% CD8). Bulk-population clonotypes that are abundant could appear as contaminants in FACS-sorted repertoires. Although most clonotypes did not, a small share appeared in both CD4 and CD8 compartments.

Sequenced material: PBMCs, taken roughly seven weeks after the first yellow fever vaccination. The gene calls are TRBV9 and TRBJ2-7; possibly TRBD1 for D (5 bases). The TCR sequence derives from a man aged 18 to 30 who received the YFV17D yellow fever vaccine. In DNA form, the CDR3 reads TGTGCCAGCAGCGTAGCTGGCCGTACTCAGGGAGAGCAGTACTTC. Protein sequence: CASSVAGRTQGEQYF.